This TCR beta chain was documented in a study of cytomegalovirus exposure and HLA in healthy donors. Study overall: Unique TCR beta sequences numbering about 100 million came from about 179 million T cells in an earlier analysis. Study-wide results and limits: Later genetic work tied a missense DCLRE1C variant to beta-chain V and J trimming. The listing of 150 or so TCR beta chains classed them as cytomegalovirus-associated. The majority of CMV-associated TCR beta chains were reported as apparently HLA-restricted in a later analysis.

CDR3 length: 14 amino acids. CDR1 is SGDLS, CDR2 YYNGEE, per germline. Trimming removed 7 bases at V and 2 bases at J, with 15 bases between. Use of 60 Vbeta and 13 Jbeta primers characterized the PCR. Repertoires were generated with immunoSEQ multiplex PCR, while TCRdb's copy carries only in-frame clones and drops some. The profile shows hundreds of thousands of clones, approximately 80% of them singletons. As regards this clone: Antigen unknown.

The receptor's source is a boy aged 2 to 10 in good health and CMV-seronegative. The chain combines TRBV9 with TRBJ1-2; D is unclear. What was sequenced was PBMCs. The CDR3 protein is CASEGSLRNYGYTF. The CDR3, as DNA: TGTGCCAGCGAGGGCAGTCTCCGAAACTATGGCTACACCTTC. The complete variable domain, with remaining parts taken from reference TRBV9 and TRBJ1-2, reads DSGVTQTPKHLITATGQRVTLRCSPRSGDLSVYWYQQSLDQGLQFLIQYYNGEERAKGNILERFSAQQFPDLHSELNLSSLELGDSALYFCASEGSLRNYGYTFGSGTRLTVV.